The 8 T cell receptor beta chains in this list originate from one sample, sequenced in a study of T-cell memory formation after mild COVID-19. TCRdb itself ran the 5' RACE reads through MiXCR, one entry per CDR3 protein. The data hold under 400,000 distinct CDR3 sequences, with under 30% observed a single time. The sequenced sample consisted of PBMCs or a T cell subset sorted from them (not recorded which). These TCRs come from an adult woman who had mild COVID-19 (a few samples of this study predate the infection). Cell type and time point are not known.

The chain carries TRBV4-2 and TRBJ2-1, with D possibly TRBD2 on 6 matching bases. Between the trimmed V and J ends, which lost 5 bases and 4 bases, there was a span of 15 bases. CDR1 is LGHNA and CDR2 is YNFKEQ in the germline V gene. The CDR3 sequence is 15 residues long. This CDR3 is CASSITSIGYNEQFF. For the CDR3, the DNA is TGTGCCAGCAGCATTACTAGCATAGGATACAATGAGCAGTTCTTC.

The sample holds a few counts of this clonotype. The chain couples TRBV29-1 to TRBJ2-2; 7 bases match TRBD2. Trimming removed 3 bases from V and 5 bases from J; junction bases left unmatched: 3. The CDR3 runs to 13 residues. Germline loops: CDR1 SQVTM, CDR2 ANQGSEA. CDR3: CSVDWGGTGELFF. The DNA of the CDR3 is TGCAGCGTTGATTGGGGGGGGACCGGGGAGCTGTTTTTT.

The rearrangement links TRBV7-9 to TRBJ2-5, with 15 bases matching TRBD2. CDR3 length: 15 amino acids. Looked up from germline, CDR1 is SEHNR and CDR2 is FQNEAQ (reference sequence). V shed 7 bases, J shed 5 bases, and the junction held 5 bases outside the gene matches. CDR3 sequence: CASNPGTSGRETQYF. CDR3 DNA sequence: TGTGCCAGCAATCCCGGGACTAGCGGGAGGGAGACCCAGTACTTC.

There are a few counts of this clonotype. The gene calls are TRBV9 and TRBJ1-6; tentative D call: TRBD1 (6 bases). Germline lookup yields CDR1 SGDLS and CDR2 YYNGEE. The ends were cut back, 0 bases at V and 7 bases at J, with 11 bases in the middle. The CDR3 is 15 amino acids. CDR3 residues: CASSVGTVSNSPLHF. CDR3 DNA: TGTGCCAGCAGCGTAGGGACAGTATCGAATTCACCCCTCCACTTT.

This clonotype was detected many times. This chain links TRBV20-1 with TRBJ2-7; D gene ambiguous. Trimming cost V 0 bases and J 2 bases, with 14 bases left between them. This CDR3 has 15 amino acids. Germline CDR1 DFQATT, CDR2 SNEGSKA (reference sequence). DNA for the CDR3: TGCAGTGCTAGAGATAGTGTCGCGCCAACCTACGAGCAGTACTTC. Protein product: CSARDSVAPTYEQYF.

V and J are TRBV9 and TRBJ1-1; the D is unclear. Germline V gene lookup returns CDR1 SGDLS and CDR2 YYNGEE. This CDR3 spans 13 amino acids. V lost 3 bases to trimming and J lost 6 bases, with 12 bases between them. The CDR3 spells CASSGPLGAEAFF. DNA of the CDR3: TGTGCCAGCAGCGGTCCCCTGGGCGCTGAAGCTTTCTTT.

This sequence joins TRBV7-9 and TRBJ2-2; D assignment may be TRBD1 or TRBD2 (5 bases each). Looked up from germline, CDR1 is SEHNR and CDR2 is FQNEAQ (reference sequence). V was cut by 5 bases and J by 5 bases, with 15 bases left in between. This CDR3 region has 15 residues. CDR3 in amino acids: CASSRREGWTGELFF. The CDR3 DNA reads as TGTGCCAGCAGCCGCCGCGAGGGGTGGACCGGGGAGCTGTTTTTT.

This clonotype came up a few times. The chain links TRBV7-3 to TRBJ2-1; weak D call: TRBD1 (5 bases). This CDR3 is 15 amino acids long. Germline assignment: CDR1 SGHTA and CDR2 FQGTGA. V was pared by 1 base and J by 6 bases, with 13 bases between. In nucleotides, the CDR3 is TGTGCCAGCAGCTTAATTCAGGGCAGCCGCAATGAGCAGTTCTTC. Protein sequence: CASSLIQGSRNEQFF.